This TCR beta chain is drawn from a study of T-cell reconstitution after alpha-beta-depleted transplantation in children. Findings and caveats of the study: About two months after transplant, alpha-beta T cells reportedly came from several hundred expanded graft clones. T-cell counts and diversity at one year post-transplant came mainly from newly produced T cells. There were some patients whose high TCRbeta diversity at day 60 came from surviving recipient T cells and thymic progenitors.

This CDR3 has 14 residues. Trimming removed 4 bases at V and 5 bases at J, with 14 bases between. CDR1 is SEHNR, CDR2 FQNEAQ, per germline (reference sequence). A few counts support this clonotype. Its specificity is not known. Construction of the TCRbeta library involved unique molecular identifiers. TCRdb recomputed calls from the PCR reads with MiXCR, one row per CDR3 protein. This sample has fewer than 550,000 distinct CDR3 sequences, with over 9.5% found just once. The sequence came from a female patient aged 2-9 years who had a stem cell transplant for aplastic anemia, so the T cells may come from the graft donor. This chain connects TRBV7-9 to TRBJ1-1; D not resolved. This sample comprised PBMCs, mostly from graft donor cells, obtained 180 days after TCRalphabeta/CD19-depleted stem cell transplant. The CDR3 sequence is CASSSATKGTEAFF. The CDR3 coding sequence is TGTGCCAGCAGCTCGGCCACTAAAGGAACTGAAGCTTTCTTT.